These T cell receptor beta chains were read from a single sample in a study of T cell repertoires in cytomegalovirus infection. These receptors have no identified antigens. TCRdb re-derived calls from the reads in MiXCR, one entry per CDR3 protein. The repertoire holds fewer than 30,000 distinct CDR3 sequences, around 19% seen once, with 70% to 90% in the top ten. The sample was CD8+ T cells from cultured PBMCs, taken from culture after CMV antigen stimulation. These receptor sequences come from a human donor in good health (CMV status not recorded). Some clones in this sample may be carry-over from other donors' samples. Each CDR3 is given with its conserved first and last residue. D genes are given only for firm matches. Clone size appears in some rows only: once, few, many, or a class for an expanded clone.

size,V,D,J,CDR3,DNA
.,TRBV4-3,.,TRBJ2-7,CASSQGVHGAYEQYF,TGCGCCAGCAGCCAAGGGGTCCACGGGGCTTACGAGCAGTACTTC
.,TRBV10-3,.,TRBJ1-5,CAISESGGGSNQPQHF,TGTGCCATCAGTGAGTCGGGGGGCGGAAGCAATCAGCCCCAGCATTTT
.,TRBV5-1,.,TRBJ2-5,CASSLGRVKETQYF,TGCGCCAGCAGCTTGGGACGGGTTAAAGAGACCCAGTACTTC
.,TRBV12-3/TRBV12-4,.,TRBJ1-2,CASSSYRPANYGYTF,TGTGCCAGCAGTTCCTACAGGCCAGCTAACTATGGCTACACCTTC
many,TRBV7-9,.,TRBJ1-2,CASSTDLYGYTF,TGTGCCAGCAGCACCGACCTTTATGGCTACACCTTC
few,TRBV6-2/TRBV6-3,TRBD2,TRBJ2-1,CASSRTSGGHYEQFF,TGTGCCAGCAGCCGGACTAGCGGGGGGCATTATGAGCAGTTCTTC
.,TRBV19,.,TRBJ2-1,CASSPRVGDEQFF,TGTGCCAGTAGTCCCAGGGTTGGTGATGAGCAGTTCTTC
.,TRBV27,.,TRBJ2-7,CASSLRAGYLYEQYF,TGTGCCAGCAGTTTAAGGGCAGGGTACTTGTACGAGCAGTACTTC
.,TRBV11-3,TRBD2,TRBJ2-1,CASSLVLADYNEQFF,TGTGCCAGCAGCTTAGTACTAGCGGATTACAATGAGCAGTTCTTC
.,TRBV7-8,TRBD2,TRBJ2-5,CASRSSGGPLPQETQYF,TGTGCCAGCAGGTCTAGCGGGGGCCCACTTCCCCAAGAGACCCAGTACTTC
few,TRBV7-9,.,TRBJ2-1,CASSLVGGTYNEQFF,TGTGCCAGCAGCTTAGTCGGGGGTACCTACAATGAGCAGTTCTTC
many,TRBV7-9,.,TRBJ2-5,CASSTGTQETQYF,TGTGCCAGCAGCACAGGGACCCAAGAGACCCAGTACTTC
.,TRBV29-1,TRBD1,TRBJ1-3,CSVLTGASGNTIYF,TGCAGCGTTCTTACAGGGGCCTCTGGAAACACCATATATTTT
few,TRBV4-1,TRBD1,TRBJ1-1,CASSQGQGSNTEAFF,TGCGCCAGCAGCCAAGGACAGGGATCGAACACTGAAGCTTTCTTT
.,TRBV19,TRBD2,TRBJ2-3,CASRITTSGGADTQYF,TGTGCCAGTAGGATCACCACTAGCGGGGGGGCAGATACGCAGTATTTT
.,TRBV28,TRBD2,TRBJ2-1,CASSPTSGLYNEQFF,TGTGCCAGCAGCCCGACTAGCGGGCTGTACAATGAGCAGTTCTTC
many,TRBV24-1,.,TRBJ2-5,CATSDYETQYF,TGTGCCACCAGTGATTATGAGACCCAGTACTTC
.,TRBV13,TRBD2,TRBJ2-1,CASSTGTSSYNEQFF,TGTGCCAGCAGCACCGGGACTAGCTCCTACAATGAGCAGTTCTTC
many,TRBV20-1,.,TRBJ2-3,CSARAYGRGTDTQYF,TGCAGTGCTAGAGCATATGGCCGTGGCACAGATACGCAGTATTTT
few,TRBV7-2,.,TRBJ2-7,CASKLMLESYEQYF,TGTGCCAGCAAATTGATGTTAGAATCCTACGAGCAGTACTTC
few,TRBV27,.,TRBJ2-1,CAVGFYMEGYNEQFF,TGTGCCGTCGGGTTCTACATGGAAGGCTACAATGAGCAGTTCTTC
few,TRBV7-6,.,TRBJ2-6,CASSFQLSGANVLTF,TGTGCCAGCAGCTTTCAACTGTCTGGGGCCAACGTCCTGACTTTC
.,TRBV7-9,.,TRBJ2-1,CASSLSAGAWDEQFF,TGTGCCAGCAGCTTAAGCGCGGGGGCCTGGGATGAGCAGTTCTTC
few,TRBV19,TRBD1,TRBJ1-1,CASSIGQGAAGWNTEAFF,TGTGCCAGTAGTATCGGACAGGGGGCAGCCGGTTGGAACACTGAAGCTTTCTTT
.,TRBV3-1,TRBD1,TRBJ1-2,CASSPGGRKGGYTF,TGTGCCAGCAGCCCAGGGGGCAGGAAGGGTGGCTACACCTTC
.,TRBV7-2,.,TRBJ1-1,CASSFPGWDTEAFF,TGTGCCAGCAGCTTCCCAGGGTGGGACACTGAAGCTTTCTTT
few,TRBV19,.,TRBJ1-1,CASSIGGTPGEAFF,TGTGCCAGTAGTATCGGTGGGACACCAGGGGAAGCTTTCTTT
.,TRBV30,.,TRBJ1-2,CAWNWDSNGYTF,TGTGCCTGGAATTGGGATTCAAATGGCTACACCTTC
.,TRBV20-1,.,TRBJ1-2,CSARDPREIKNGYTF,TGCAGTGCTAGAGATCCCAGGGAAATAAAGAATGGCTACACCTTC
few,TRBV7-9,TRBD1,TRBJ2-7,CASSTAGDRAYEQYF,TGTGCCAGCAGCACAGCTGGGGACAGGGCCTACGAGCAGTACTTC
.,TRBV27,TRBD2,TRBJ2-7,CASSTLAGGSSYEQYF,TGTGCCAGCAGTACTCTAGCGGGGGGGAGCTCCTACGAGCAGTACTTC
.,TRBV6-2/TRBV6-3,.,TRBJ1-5,CASTDRDPSLEPQHF,TGTGCCAGCACCGACCGGGACCCATCACTGGAGCCCCAGCATTTT
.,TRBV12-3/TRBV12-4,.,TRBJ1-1,CASSLGALNTEAFF,TGTGCCAGCAGTTTAGGGGCTCTGAACACTGAAGCTTTCTTT
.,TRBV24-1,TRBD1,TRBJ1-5,CATSDPGQGGQPQHF,TGTGCCACCAGTGACCCGGGACAGGGAGGCCAGCCCCAGCATTTT
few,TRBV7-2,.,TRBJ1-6,CASREGQNSPLHF,TGTGCCAGCAGGGAGGGACAAAATTCACCCCTCCACTTT
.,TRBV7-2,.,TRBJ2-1,CASSIQGRPANEQFF,TGTGCCAGCAGCATCCAGGGCCGACCTGCCAATGAGCAGTTCTTC
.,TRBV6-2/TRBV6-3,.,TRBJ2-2,CASSSSRAPTGELFF,TGTGCCAGCAGTTCCTCCAGGGCTCCCACCGGGGAGCTGTTTTTT
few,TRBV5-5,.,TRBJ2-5,CASEGNHQETQYF,TGTGCCAGCGAGGGGAACCACCAAGAGACCCAGTACTTC
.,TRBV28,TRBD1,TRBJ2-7,CASSTHPGQSSYEQYF,TGTGCCAGCAGTACCCATCCGGGACAGAGTTCCTACGAGCAGTACTTC
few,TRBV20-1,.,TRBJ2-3,CSASGQYTDTQYF,TGCAGTGCTAGCGGTCAGTACACAGATACGCAGTATTTT
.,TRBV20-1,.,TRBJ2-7,CRRPGRGHEQYF,TGCAGACGACCGGGCAGGGGCCACGAGCAGTACTTC
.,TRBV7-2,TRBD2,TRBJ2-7,CASSGGTSGPYEQYF,TGTGCCAGCAGTGGAGGGACTAGCGGACCCTACGAGCAGTACTTC
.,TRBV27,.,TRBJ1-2,CASSLSSGGGGYTF,TGTGCCAGCAGTTTATCTAGTGGTGGAGGTGGCTACACCTTC
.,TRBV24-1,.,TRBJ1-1,CATSDTRGTEAFF,TGTGCCACCAGTGACACCAGGGGCACTGAAGCTTTCTTT
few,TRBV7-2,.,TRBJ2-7,CASSSAPKYEQYF,TGTGCCAGCAGCTCCGCCCCCAAATACGAGCAGTACTTC
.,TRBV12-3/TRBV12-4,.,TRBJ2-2,CASSPQQGKLFF,TGTGCCAGCAGCCCGCAACAGGGCAAGCTGTTTTTT
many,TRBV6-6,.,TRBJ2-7,CASSARGAYEQYF,TGTGCCAGCAGTGCCCGGGGGGCATACGAGCAGTACTTC
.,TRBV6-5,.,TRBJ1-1,CATEKVGGNTEAFF,TGTGCCACAGAGAAGGTTGGCGGCAACACTGAAGCTTTCTTT
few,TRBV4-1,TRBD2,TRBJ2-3,CASSRGGELTDTQYF,TGCGCCAGCAGCCGCGGGGGGGAACTCACAGATACGCAGTATTTT
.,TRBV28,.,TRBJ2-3,CASSEISGTSTDTQYF,TGTGCCAGCAGCGAAATATCAGGGACTAGCACAGATACGCAGTATTTT
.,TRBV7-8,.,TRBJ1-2,CASSLGTVNYGYTF,TGTGCCAGCAGCTTAGGGACGGTTAACTATGGCTACACCTTC
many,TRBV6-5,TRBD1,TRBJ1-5,CASSSGQGNQPQHF,TGTGCCAGCAGTTCCGGACAGGGGAATCAGCCCCAGCATTTT
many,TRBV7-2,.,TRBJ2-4,CASSNTALAKNIQYF,TGTGCCAGCAGTAATACAGCATTAGCCAAAAACATTCAGTACTTC
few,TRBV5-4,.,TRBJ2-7,CASSLQGGVDEQYF,TGTGCCAGCAGCTTGCAGGGGGGTGTTGACGAGCAGTACTTC
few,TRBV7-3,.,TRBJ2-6,CASSFPIRDPYPPSGANVLTF,TGTGCCAGCAGCTTTCCCATCCGGGACCCTTACCCTCCCTCTGGGGCCAACGTCCTGACTTTC
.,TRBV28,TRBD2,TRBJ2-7,CASGPSGAYEQYF,TGTGCCAGCGGGCCTAGCGGCGCCTACGAGCAGTACTTC